These 19 T cell receptor beta chains were all obtained from the same sample, sequenced in a study of T cell responses to AZD1222 COVID-19 vaccine. Measured with immunoSEQ multiplex PCR; TCRdb has only the in-frame clones, and not every one. The sample includes 150,000 to 180,000 clones, approximately 87% of them seen just once. Source: peripheral blood, taken on day 0 of MenACWY control vaccination. Receptors were obtained from an adult in good health.

The V gene is TRBV3-1 (or the pseudogene TRBV3-2), the J gene TRBJ2-3; tentative D call: TRBD2 (6 bases). Trimming took 0 bases from V and 4 from J, leaving 11 bases between them. There are 15 residues in the CDR3. Germline CDR1 reads LGHDT; CDR2 reads YNNKEL (reference sequence). The CDR3 nucleotides are TGTGCCAGCAGCCAAGAACGGAAGCGGGCAGATACGCAGTATTTT. Its translation is CASSQERKRADTQYF.

This clone was detected once. The chain employs TRBV2 and TRBJ2-1, with D possibly being TRBD2 (6 bases). This CDR3 has 12 amino acids. Looked up from germline, CDR1 is SNHLY and CDR2 is FYNNEI. The V and J ends lost 3 bases and 9 bases respectively, with 9 bases between them. The CDR3 nucleotides are TGTGCCAGCAGTGACCTAGCGACTGAGCAGTTCTTC. It yields the protein CASSDLATEQFF.

V and J are TRBV6-6 and TRBJ1-6; TRBD1 agrees at 7 bases. The CDR3 sequence is 15 residues long. Germline loops: CDR1 MNHNY, CDR2 SVGAGI (reference sequence). V lost 6 bases to trimming and J lost 7 bases; unmatched junction nucleotides: 9. The CDR3 DNA is TGTGCCAGCAGACTACAGGGGTTGGACAATTCACCCCTCCACTTT. It translates to CASRLQGLDNSPLHF.

The CDR3 DNA sequence: TGCGCCAGCAGCCAAGTTTTAGGTTCAGGGGTCTCCTACAATGAGCAGTTCTTC. This gives the protein CASSQVLGSGVSYNEQFF. This chain connects TRBV4-1 to TRBJ2-1; D may be TRBD1 (6 bases). Between the trimmed V and J ends, which lost 1 base and 0 bases, there was a span of 16 bases. The germline V gene encodes CDR1 MGHRA and CDR2 YSYEKL. This CDR3 has 18 amino acids.

There are a few counts of this clone. The genes are TRBV10-3 and TRBJ2-7; possible D gene TRBD1, 6 bases. V lost 8 bases and J 1 base, leaving 15 bases between the germline ends. The length of the CDR3 is 14 residues. CDR1 and CDR2 (germline): ENHRY, SYGVKD. For the CDR3, the DNA is TGTGCCATCTCGGCCAGGGGATCTTCCTACGAGCAGTACGTC. Amino acids: CAISARGSSYEQYV.

This chain links TRBV5-1 with TRBJ2-2; D ambiguous. The V and J ends lost 3 bases and 4 bases respectively, with 7 bases between them. This CDR3 is 13 amino acids long. Per the germline V gene, CDR1 is SGHRS and CDR2 is YFSETQ. The CDR3: CASSSQSTGELFF. DNA for the CDR3: TGCGCCAGCAGCTCACAAAGCACCGGGGAGCTGTTTTTT.

This clone was observed a single time. The chain links TRBV7-8 to TRBJ1-1; the D is unclear. V was cut by 0 bases and J by 1 base, with 9 bases left in between. Germline CDR1 and CDR2: SGHVS and FQNEAQ. This CDR3 spans 15 amino acids. Here the CDR3 reads CASSLARIGNTEAFF. CDR3 bases: TGTGCCAGCAGCTTAGCGCGGATAGGGAACACTGAAGCTTTCTTT.

This chain connects TRBV7-9 to TRBJ2-1; 11 bases map to TRBD1. This CDR3 comprises 15 residues. V was clipped by 5 bases and J by 10 bases; unmatched bases: 10. Germline assignment: CDR1 SEHNR and CDR2 FQNEAQ (reference sequence). CDR3 loop: CASSPPPGQGDEQFF. CDR3 in DNA: TGTGCCAGCAGCCCCCCCCCGGGACAGGGGGACGAGCAGTTCTTC.

This chain uses TRBV19 with TRBJ1-3, with a tentative D call TRBD1 (6 bases). CDR3 size: 13 residues. Germline CDR1 is LNHDA and CDR2 is SQIVND (reference sequence). Trimming removed 9 bases from V and 4 bases from J, with 13 bases in between. The CDR3 DNA follows: TGTGCCAGCCAAATACAGGGAGGAAACACCATATATTTT. Translating gives CASQIQGGNTIYF.

The chain recombines TRBV9 with TRBJ2-1; 9 bases are shared with TRBD2. This CDR3 comprises 15 residues. J gave up 5 bases and V 0 bases, and 3 bases lay outside the gene matches. Germline V gives CDR1 SGDLS, CDR2 YYNGEE. The chain's CDR3 is CASSVGLAANNEQFF. In DNA, the CDR3 is TGTGCCAGCAGCGTAGGACTAGCGGCAAACAATGAGCAGTTCTTC.

The chain combines TRBV6-5 with TRBJ1-6; weak D call: TRBD1 (6 bases). The CDR3 totals 15 residues. The V gene's germline CDR1 is MNHEY and CDR2 SVGAGI. V was clipped by 5 bases and J by 9 bases, with 17 bases between them. The CDR3 reads CASSREQGEASPLHF. The DNA for the CDR3 is TGTGCCAGCAGTCGAGAACAGGGTGAAGCTTCACCCCTCCACTTT.

This clone has just a few counts. V and J are TRBV6-5 and TRBJ1-1, with TRBD1 matching over 7 bases. The CDR3 consists of 15 residues. The V gene end was trimmed by 5 bases and the J gene end by 4 bases; junction bases not matched to a gene: 10. Germline V CDR1 and CDR2: MNHEY, SVGAGI. The CDR3: CASSLRTGIGTEAFF. CDR3 DNA: TGTGCCAGCAGTCTCCGGACAGGAATAGGCACTGAAGCTTTCTTT.

Points on this clone: The same CDR3 also results from other DNA sequences found in this sample. The DNA for the CDR3 is TGTGCCAGCAGCCCCCGAGGGCCCGATACGCAGTATTTT. This encodes CASSPRGPDTQYF. The chain has TRBV7-9 and TRBJ2-3, with D possibly being TRBD2 (5 bases). The CDR3 sequence is 13 residues long. The germline V and J ends were trimmed by 5 bases and 6 bases, with 12 bases remaining between them. CDR1 is SEHNR and CDR2 is FQNEAQ in the germline V gene (reference sequence). Full variable domain (missing parts from reference TRBV7-9 and TRBJ2-3): DTGVSQNPRHKITKRGQNVTFRCDPISEHNRLYWYRQTLGQGPEFLTYFQNEAQLEKSRLLSDRFSAERPKGSFSTLEIQRTEQGDSAMYLCASSPRGPDTQYFGPGTRLTVL.

The CDR3 sequence: CASSSRQGPITIEAFF. The CDR3 bases are TGTGCCAGCAGCAGCCGACAGGGCCCCATAACAATTGAAGCTTTCTTT. The chain combines TRBV7-9 with TRBJ1-1; 7 nucleotides agree with TRBD1. The CDR3 extends over 16 amino acids. Germline lookup yields CDR1 SEHNR and CDR2 FQNEAQ (reference sequence). V trimming: 5 bases; J trimming: 7 bases; junction bases outside the gene matches: 16. The whole variable domain, filled in from reference TRBV7-9 and TRBJ1-1, reads DTGVSQNPRHKITKRGQNVTFRCDPISEHNRLYWYRQTLGQGPEFLTYFQNEAQLEKSRLLSDRFSAERPKGSFSTLEIQRTEQGDSAMYLCASSSRQGPITIEAFFGQGTRLTVV.

This chain joins TRBV19 and TRBJ1-1; the match to TRBD1 covers 7 bases. CDR3 size: 14 residues. Germline CDR1 LNHDA, CDR2 SQIVND (reference sequence). J was trimmed by 2 bases and V by 4 bases; bases with no gene match: 4. Here the CDR3 reads CASSTRQGNTEAFF. CDR3 bases: TGTGCCAGTAGTACTAGACAGGGAAACACTGAAGCTTTCTTT. The full variable domain, its missing parts supplied by reference TRBV19 and TRBJ1-1, is DGGITQSPKYLFRKEGQNVTLSCEQNLNHDAMYWYRQDPGQGLRLIYYSQIVNDFQKGDIAEGYSVSREKKESFPLTVTSAQKNPTAFYLCASSTRQGNTEAFFGQGTRLTVV.

The CDR3, as DNA: TGTGCCAGCTCACCACCTGCAGGGTTTGAGCAGTTCTTC. Amino acids: CASSPPAGFEQFF. The V and J genes are TRBV18 and TRBJ2-1; TRBD1 might be the D (5 bases). Germline V CDR1 and CDR2: KGHSH, LQKENI. The ends were cut back, 0 bases at V and 9 bases at J, with 9 bases in the middle. The CDR3 length is 13 residues.

The genes are TRBV5-6 and TRBJ1-1; 9 bases map to TRBD1. CDR3 length: 14 amino acids. The germline gives CDR1 SGHDT, CDR2 YYEEEE. J gave up 2 bases and V 4 bases, and 3 bases lay outside the gene matches. The CDR3 here is CASSGTGINTEAFF. The CDR3 DNA reads as TGTGCCAGCAGCGGGACAGGGATTAACACTGAAGCTTTCTTT.

The chain is built from TRBV7-9 and TRBJ1-2, with a possible D match to TRBD1 (6 bases). CDR1 and CDR2 from the germline V gene are SEHNR and FQNEAQ (reference sequence). V was clipped by 2 bases and J by 6 bases, with 16 bases between them. The CDR3 is made up of 15 amino acids. CDR3 sequence: CASSLSGGGRHGYTF. Here the CDR3 DNA reads TGTGCCAGCAGCTTATCCGGGGGCGGGCGTCATGGCTACACCTTC.

The chain recombines TRBV19 with TRBJ2-5, with 7 nucleotides matching TRBD1. The CDR3 extends over 12 amino acids. The V gene's germline CDR1 is LNHDA and CDR2 SQIVND (reference sequence). Trimming removed 4 bases from V and 5 bases from J; junction bases left unmatched: 1. The CDR3 spells CASSRDSETQYF. CDR3 nucleotide sequence: TGTGCCAGTAGTAGGGACAGCGAGACCCAGTACTTC.